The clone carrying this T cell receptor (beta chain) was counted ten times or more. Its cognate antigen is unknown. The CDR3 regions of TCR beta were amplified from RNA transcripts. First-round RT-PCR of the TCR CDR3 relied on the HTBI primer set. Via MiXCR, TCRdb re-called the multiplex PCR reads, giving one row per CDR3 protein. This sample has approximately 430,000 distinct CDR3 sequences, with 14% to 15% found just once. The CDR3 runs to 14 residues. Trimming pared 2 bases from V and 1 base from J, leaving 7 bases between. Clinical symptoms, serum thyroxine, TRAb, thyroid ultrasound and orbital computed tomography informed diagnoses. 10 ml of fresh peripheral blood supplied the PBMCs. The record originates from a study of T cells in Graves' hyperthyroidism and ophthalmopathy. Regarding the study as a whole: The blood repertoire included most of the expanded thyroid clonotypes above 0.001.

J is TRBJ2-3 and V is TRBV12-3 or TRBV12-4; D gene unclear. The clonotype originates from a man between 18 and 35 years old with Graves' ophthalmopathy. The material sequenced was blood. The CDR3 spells CASSLSKGTDTQYF. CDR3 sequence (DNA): TGTGCCAGCAGTTTAAGCAAGGGCACAGATACGCAGTATTTT.